This entry describes one T cell receptor (beta chain). As yet, its antigen is unknown. Primed by a sample-barcoded 5' primer and a J-beta primer mix, a second PCR proceeded for roughly 6 to 12 cycles. A template-switch adaptor that had 12 random nucleotides put a tag on each cDNA molecule. TCRdb ran MiXCR on the 5' RACE reads and lists one entry per CDR3 protein. This sample carries 2 million or so distinct CDR3 sequences, 49% of them seen once, and the ten largest clones take 2.1%. The CDR3 runs 12 residues. V was cut by 3 bases and J by 4 bases, with 8 bases left in between. Germline CDR1 reads SQVTM; CDR2 reads ANQGSEA. The source of the sample is a study of blood T cells in healthy people across ages. Study-wide results and caveats: Researchers report that TCR beta diversity correlated strongly with naive T cell percentage. The authors considered diversity estimates from one million T cells to be underestimates. Both higher diversity and more naive CD4+ cells marked long-lived donors when set against aged donors.

The sequenced sample consisted of blood. This sequence joins TRBV29-1 and TRBJ2-3; no definite D call. This TCR was sampled from a woman between 40 and 55 years old in good health. In DNA, the CDR3 is TGCAGCGTTGATTATCTCGCAGATACGCAGTATTTT. This gives the protein CSVDYLADTQYF.